This is a list of T cell receptor beta chains from one sample in a study of T cell responses to AZD1222 COVID-19 vaccine. Sequencing used immunoSEQ multiplex PCR; TCRdb keeps in-frame clones, though not all of them. This sample has 100,000 to 150,000 clones, with approximately 85% found just once. The specimen comprised peripheral blood, sampled 28 days after the second AZD1222 dose. These receptors all stem from an adult who received the AZD1222 COVID-19 vaccine. CDR3s include the opening cysteine and the closing phenylalanine or tryptophan. The D gene is left open where the match is weak. Clone size, where shown, is once, few, many, or a class for clones that have expanded.

cdr3_length	clone_size	d_call	v_call	j_call	cdr3_nt	cdr3_aa
14	.	.	TRBV19	TRBJ1-2	TGTGCCAGTAGTCTCGGACAGACTAACTATGGCTACACCTTC	CASSLGQTNYGYTF
14	once	.	TRBV29-1	TRBJ1-4	TGCAGCGTTGTGCTGGGAGGAGATAATGAAAAACTGTTTTTT	CSVVLGGDNEKLFF
16	.	.	TRBV6-1	TRBJ1-1	TGTGCCAGCAGTGGGGCCCGGACGGGAACGAACACTGAAGCTTTCTTT	CASSGARTGTNTEAFF
14	.	.	TRBV5-1	TRBJ2-3	TGCGCCAGCAGCTTGGGTGGGGCTGCAGATACGCAGTATTTT	CASSLGGAADTQYF
14	.	.	TRBV10-3	TRBJ1-5	TGTGCCATCAGCCGGGAATGGAGCAATCAGCCCCAGCATTTT	CAISREWSNQPQHF
12	.	.	TRBV5-1	TRBJ1-3	TGCGCCAGCAGTATCTCCGGAAACACCATATATTTT	CASSISGNTIYF
15	.	TRBD1	TRBV28	TRBJ1-6	TGTGCCAGCAGTCCGACAGGGAACTATAATTCACCCCTCCACTTT	CASSPTGNYNSPLHF
17	.	TRBD1	TRBV4-3	TRBJ1-2	TGCGCCAGCAGCCAATTTCTCCGGGACAGGGGACGGTATGGCTACACCTTC	CASSQFLRDRGRYGYTF
14	.	TRBD1	TRBV11-3	TRBJ2-7	TGTGCCAGCAGCCCGAGGACAGGGTCCTACGAGCAGTACTTC	CASSPRTGSYEQYF
14	.	.	TRBV11-3	TRBJ2-7	TGTGCCAGCAGCCCAGACATTTTTTCCTACGAGCAGTACTTC	CASSPDIFSYEQYF
16	once	.	TRBV19	TRBJ1-5	TGTGCCAGTAGTATAGTCCGCCAGGGGTCTCACAGGCCCCAGCATTTT	CASSIVRQGSHRPQHF
13	.	TRBD2	TRBV12-3/TRBV12-4	TRBJ2-7	TGTGCCAGCAGGGCTAGCGGGGGCTACGAGCAGTACTTC	CASRASGGYEQYF
15	.	.	TRBV4-1	TRBJ1-2	TGCGCCAGCAGCCAAGATAATGACAGAGATTATGGCTACACCTTC	CASSQDNDRDYGYTF
13	.	TRBD2	TRBV28	TRBJ2-7	TGTGCCAGCACAGCGGGGCAGACCTACGAGCAGTACTTC	CASTAGQTYEQYF
14	.	.	TRBV7-8	TRBJ1-3	TGTGCCAGCAGCCCCCAGTTGATTGGAAACACCATATATTTT	CASSPQLIGNTIYF
15	.	TRBD2	TRBV18	TRBJ2-1	TGTGCCAGCTCACCACAAGCGGGGGCCCTCAATGAGCAGTTCTTC	CASSPQAGALNEQFF
15	once	.	TRBV24-1	TRBJ2-4	TGTGCCACCAGTTTGGGCAGGGGGGTCAAAAACATTCAGTACTTC	CATSLGRGVKNIQYF
12	.	.	TRBV12-3/TRBV12-4	TRBJ1-2	TGTGCCAGCAGTTTTAGTTATCGAGGCTACACCTTC	CASSFSYRGYTF
16	.	TRBD2	TRBV28	TRBJ2-1	TGTGCCAGCAGTTTAGGCGGGGGGCACTCCTACAATGAGCAGTTCTTC	CASSLGGGHSYNEQFF
15	.	TRBD2	TRBV5-1	TRBJ2-1	TGCGCCAGCAGCTCCGGGACTAGCGGAGGACTAGAGCAGTTCTTC	CASSSGTSGGLEQFF
14	.	TRBD1	TRBV3-1/TRBV3-2	TRBJ2-7	TGTGCCAGCAGCCGTAGGGACAGGTCCTACGAGCAGTACTTC	CASSRRDRSYEQYF
13	.	.	TRBV11-3	TRBJ2-3	TGTGCCAGCAGCTTAGATCATAGAGATACGCAGTATTTT	CASSLDHRDTQYF
19	.	.	TRBV4-3	TRBJ2-6	TGCGCCAGCAGCCAAGAGGTGGTAGCTTCTTACTCTGGGGCCAACGTCCTGACTTTC	CASSQEVVASYSGANVLTF
16	.	TRBD1	TRBV5-1	TRBJ2-2	TGCGCCAGCAGCTTGGGACAGGGTGCGAACACCGGGGAGCTGTTTTTT	CASSLGQGANTGELFF
14	.	.	TRBV6-5	TRBJ2-3	TGTGCCAGCAGGGGACACCTTAGCACAGATACGCAGTATTTT	CASRGHLSTDTQYF
16	.	.	TRBV19	TRBJ1-2	TGTGCCAGTAGTATCCCGCCGGGACCCATCATCCACGGCTACACCTTC	CASSIPPGPIIHGYTF
17	.	TRBD2	TRBV28	TRBJ2-5	TGTGCCAGCAGTTCCGGGGGACTAGCGGGGGATCAAGAGACCCAGTACTTC	CASSSGGLAGDQETQYF
15	.	TRBD1	TRBV18	TRBJ1-1	TGTGCCAGCTCCCTGGGACAGGAGGGCGGGACTGAAGCTTTCTTT	CASSLGQEGGTEAFF
15	.	.	TRBV27	TRBJ2-1	TGTGCCAGCAGTCAATCGGGGAAGACCTACAATGAGCAGTTCTTC	CASSQSGKTYNEQFF
12	.	.	TRBV6-5	TRBJ1-1	TGTGCCAGCAGTTACACCATTGGGCGAGCTTTCTTT	CASSYTIGRAFF
12	.	.	TRBV7-8	TRBJ2-5	TGTGCCAGCAGCCGGGCCCCCGAGGCCCAGTACTTC	CASSRAPEAQYF
15	many	.	TRBV4-2	TRBJ1-2	TGTGCCAGCAGCCCCCTACTCTCGGGGGTCCCTGGCTACACCTTC	CASSPLLSGVPGYTF
13	.	.	TRBV2	TRBJ1-2	TGTGCCAACCAACAGGGCCCCGGCTATGGCTACACCTTC	CANQQGPGYGYTF
15	.	.	TRBV7-2	TRBJ2-7	TGTGCCAGCAGCTTGACGTCGCGGGGCCACTACGAGCAGTACTTC	CASSLTSRGHYEQYF
12	few	.	TRBV30	TRBJ1-3	TGTGCCTGGAGTGCTCATGGAAACACCATATATTTT	CAWSAHGNTIYF
15	.	.	TRBV30	TRBJ1-6	TGTGCCTGGAGGAGGCAGGGTGGAACTAATTCACCCCTCCACTTT	CAWRRQGGTNSPLHF
14	.	.	TRBV5-6	TRBJ1-1	TGTGCCAGCAGCTTGAGCGGGGGCGGGACTGAAGCTTTCTTT	CASSLSGGGTEAFF
13	.	.	TRBV12-3/TRBV12-4	TRBJ1-1	TGTGCCAGCAGTCCCCGGACGGGCGTTGGGGCTTTCTTT	CASSPRTGVGAFF
15	.	.	TRBV5-1	TRBJ1-1	TGCGCCAGCAGCTTTGATCTAGGAGCCCGTACTGAAGCTTTCTTT	CASSFDLGARTEAFF
12	once	.	TRBV6-5	TRBJ2-7	TGTGCCAGCAGGGGTGTAGGGACCGAGCAGTACTTC	CASRGVGTEQYF
14	many	.	TRBV2	TRBJ2-7	TGTGCCAGCAGTGACCATCCACGGCTGGGAGAGCAGTACTTC	CASSDHPRLGEQYF
16	.	TRBD2	TRBV4-2	TRBJ2-3	TGTGCCAGCAGCCAAGTTGAGGGACTAGGGACAGATACGCAGTATTTT	CASSQVEGLGTDTQYF
13	once	.	TRBV12-3/TRBV12-4	TRBJ2-7	TGTGCCAGCAGTTTACTGGACCACCGGCAGCAGTACTTC	CASSLLDHRQQYF
16	.	TRBD1	TRBV7-2	TRBJ1-3	TGTGCCAGCAGCTCCGGACAGGGTGACTCTGGAAACACCATATATTTT	CASSSGQGDSGNTIYF
14	.	.	TRBV30	TRBJ1-2	TGTGCCTGGAGTGTAGCAGGGGACTGGTCTGGCTACACCTTC	CAWSVAGDWSGYTF
14	few	.	TRBV7-2	TRBJ1-2	TGTGCCAGCAGCTTAGAGGGGGGCGTGGGTGGCTACACCTTC	CASSLEGGVGGYTF
15	.	.	TRBV9	TRBJ2-5	TGTGCCAGCAGCGTACAGGCGGGGGCGCAAGAGACCCAGTACTTC	CASSVQAGAQETQYF
14	.	.	TRBV5-1	TRBJ1-1	TGCGCCAGCAGCGTAACGGGACAAAACACTGAAGCTTTCTTT	CASSVTGQNTEAFF